This T cell receptor beta chain was obtained from a study of blood T cell repertoires in COVID-19 (TCRdb year 2020). Regarding the complete study: Collaborator samples came from the United States, Italy and Spain and covered acute and convalescent phases of COVID-19. The material from the prospective study consisted of cDNA or gDNA derived from T cells, B-cell-depleted T cells, or PBMCs. Subjects who had been exposed to COVID-19, were actively infected with it, or had recovered from it provided the deeply sampled blood TCRbeta repertoires that made up the dataset. A freely available public database, intended as a resource for researchers studying the immune response to SARS-CoV-2, is where the repertoires were released. Samples came from the ongoing ImmuneRACE study (first 160 participants) plus 1,254 subjects from 6 global collaborators. A de-identified subject ID, COVID-19 status, age in years and sex were almost always included in the sample metadata. Where available, HLA class I and class II types were obtained from metadata supplied by the sample provider rather than from assay-based typing. Overall results and qualifications from the work: Clinical and demographic metadata were provided uncurated, with the amount varying by source and participant.

V and J are truncated by 10 bases and 3 bases respectively, leaving an intervening sequence of 8 bases. The CDR3 goes from the cysteine to the phenylalanine over 11 residues. The DNA shown is the 33-base CDR3, in frame from base 1. The germline V gene gives CDR1 as ENHRY and CDR2 as SYGVKD. The collaborating institutions used their own protocols to collect whole blood in K2EDTA tubes. For TCRbeta analysis, collaborators shipped samples in one of three forms: frozen whole blood, isolated PBMCs, or DNA extracted from either of those sample types. On this clone itself: The antigen this receptor binds is unknown. No much larger clonotype is one base removed from it; base qualities were not supplied.

TCRbeta CDR3 regions were amplified from genomic DNA using the immunoSEQ Assay, a bias-controlled multiplex PCR. The study's processing was this. The number of nucleated cells in each sample was estimated from the amplification of reference gene primers within the assay. To quantify the absolute abundance of each unique TCRbeta CDR3 rearrangement, sequence reads were collapsed and filtered. For each sample, productive Simpson clonality was calculated by taking the square root of Simpson's diversity index across productive rearrangements. In TCRdb, the immuneACCESS table is reduced to in-frame sequences with V and J assigned. These tables do not hold every clone; where another copy was compared, an unresolved V gene accounts for under half, and the others remain unexplained. V and J calls and clone size follow that table, whereas D and trimming were derived from the DNA. The sample contains 140,000 or so clones, around 87% of them found a single time. The ten biggest clones cover 2.5% to 3.5% of the sample.

The sample was peripheral blood. This chain is built from TRBV10-3 and TRBJ2-3; the D region possibly corresponds to TRBD1 (6 bases align). This receptor was obtained from an older woman with active COVID-19. DNA sequence: TGTGCCACAACAGGGACAGATACGCAGTATTTT. It codes for CATTGTDTQYF.